Here is one T cell receptor beta chain with its context. This clonotype turned up a few times. Its antigen has not been determined. The junction differs from germline at one of its ends, possibly a read error. This specimen comes from a study of identical twins (dated by TCRdb to the mid-2010s). With respect to the entire study: TCR alpha and beta repertoires from monozygotic twins, unrelated adults of various ages and cord blood were deep-sequenced to test whether fetal clonotypes persist. Replicate twin experiments were performed at different times using different library preparation protocols to rule out contamination.

Looking up the germline V gene yields CDR1 SGHRS and CDR2 YFSETQ. The CDR3 goes from the cysteine to the phenylalanine over 13 residues. Just the 39-base CDR3 DNA is kept, in frame starting at base 1. What the authors observed across the whole study: Because the same donors could not be followed over many years, conclusions were based on cross-sectional statistical analysis. In monozygotic twins, recombination models systematically underestimated out-of-frame TCR alpha sharing, but the models matched the sharing seen between unrelated individuals. Fewer insertions were carried by abundant cord blood beta clonotypes, a similar but weaker trend appeared in young adult naive repertoires, and no such trend appeared in memory repertoires. Excess twin sharing in beta out-of-frame sequences was weaker because fewer shared sequences lowered the signal-to-noise ratio. Compared with coincidental sharing between unrelated individuals, an excess of low generation-probability sequences was observed among out-of-frame TCR alpha sequences shared between twins. Invariant T cells such as MAIT and iNKT could partly confound zero-insertion analyses, though diverse VJ usage argued against this for most clonotypes.

Every donor in the study was a healthy Caucasian. Three pairs of female monozygotic twins, all aged about 18 to 29 years, were included in the twin cohort. The RNA used for TCR libraries was isolated from peripheral blood mononuclear cells. The library came from 5' RACE. The data were produced on an Illumina HiSeq 2000. Template switching added a universal primer binding site, and the final cDNA carried a unique molecular identifier that allowed TCR cDNA molecules to be counted accurately. First-strand cDNA for TCR alpha and beta chains was synthesized from specific primers in the conserved constant-segment region. Each cDNA library was double barcoded, with a SMART-Mk sample barcode plus Illumina barcodes, to control for contamination. TruSeq adapter sequences along with Illumina sample barcodes were introduced in two successive PCR steps. Sequencing of the TCR alpha and beta cDNA libraries was done on the Illumina HiSeq platform using custom primers. Turning to the authors' computational methods: MiGEC processed the raw reads to extract unique molecular identifiers, while MiXCR was used to determine the CDR3 positions. For each individual, recombination models were inferred using an EM algorithm with the repgenHMM and IGoR tools. Shared clonotype analysis was performed with the tcR package in R, normalizing sharing by the product of cloneset sizes. Out-of-frame nonproductive sequences were analyzed to study raw recombination free of thymic and clonal selection effects. TCRdb handled the public reads itself, with Q25 trimming in fastp and clone calling in MiXCR, and kept productive beta chains. One record per CDR3 amino acid sequence lists the most common genes and DNA. The V and J calls shown here were made by TCRdb, not taken from the authors' results. The sample table holds about 570,000 distinct CDR3 sequences, of which 9.5% to 10% were seen once. The ten largest make up roughly 3% of the sample.

This same sample was also taken into another study, of yellow fever vaccine responses in identical twins. From that second study: According to the authors, the vaccine-induced T cell response in identical twins seemed to be partly convergent and partly specific to each individual. The study precisely tracked vaccine-responding T cell clones in identical twins.

The chain was built from TRBV5-1 and TRBJ1-1; TRBD1 is a possible D gene, resting on 5 matching bases. This TCR was recovered from a woman aged 18-35 years in good health. The sequencing sample was made of PBMCs. The DNA sequence is TGCGCCAGCAGCCCAGTATCGGACACCGAAGCTTTCTTT. Its coded protein is CASSPVSDTEAFF.